The source of this T cell receptor (beta chain) is a study of cytomegalovirus exposure and HLA in healthy donors. Study-wide findings and caveats: Specific recognition of CMV antigens was confirmed in vitro for three chains (all CMV-associated). Further analysis was carried out later, and it showed several of the most significant clusters appearing linked to common viral pathogens.

PCR was performed using 60 Vbeta and 13 Jbeta primers. Clones were read by immunoSEQ multiplex PCR, and TCRdb kept only the in-frame ones, dropping some. The sample shows tens of thousands of clones, under 65% of them seen only once. CDR1 is GTSNPN, CDR2 SVGIG, per germline (reference sequence). Trimming cost V 2 bases and J 4 bases; bases outside gene matches: 7. The CDR3 is 14 residues long. Worth noting for this clone: The antigen is unknown.

The sample comprised PBMCs. This sequence joins TRBV30 and TRBJ2-5; 7 nucleotides agree with TRBD2. This receptor was taken from a male donor in good health and CMV-seropositive. CDR3 in DNA: TGTGCCTGGAGTACGACTAGCTCGGGAGAGACCCAGTACTTC. Residues: CAWSTTSSGETQYF.